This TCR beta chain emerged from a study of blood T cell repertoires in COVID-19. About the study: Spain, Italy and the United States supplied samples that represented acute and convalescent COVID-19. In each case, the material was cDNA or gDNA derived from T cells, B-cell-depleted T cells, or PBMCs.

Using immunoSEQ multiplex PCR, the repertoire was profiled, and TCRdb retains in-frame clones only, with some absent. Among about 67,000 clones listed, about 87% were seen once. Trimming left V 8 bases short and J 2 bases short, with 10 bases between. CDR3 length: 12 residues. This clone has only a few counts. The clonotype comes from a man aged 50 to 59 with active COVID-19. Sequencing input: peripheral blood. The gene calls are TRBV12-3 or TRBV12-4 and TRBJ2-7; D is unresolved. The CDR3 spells CASGQGAYEQYF. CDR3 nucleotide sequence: TGTGCCAGCGGCCAAGGAGCCTACGAGCAGTACTTC.